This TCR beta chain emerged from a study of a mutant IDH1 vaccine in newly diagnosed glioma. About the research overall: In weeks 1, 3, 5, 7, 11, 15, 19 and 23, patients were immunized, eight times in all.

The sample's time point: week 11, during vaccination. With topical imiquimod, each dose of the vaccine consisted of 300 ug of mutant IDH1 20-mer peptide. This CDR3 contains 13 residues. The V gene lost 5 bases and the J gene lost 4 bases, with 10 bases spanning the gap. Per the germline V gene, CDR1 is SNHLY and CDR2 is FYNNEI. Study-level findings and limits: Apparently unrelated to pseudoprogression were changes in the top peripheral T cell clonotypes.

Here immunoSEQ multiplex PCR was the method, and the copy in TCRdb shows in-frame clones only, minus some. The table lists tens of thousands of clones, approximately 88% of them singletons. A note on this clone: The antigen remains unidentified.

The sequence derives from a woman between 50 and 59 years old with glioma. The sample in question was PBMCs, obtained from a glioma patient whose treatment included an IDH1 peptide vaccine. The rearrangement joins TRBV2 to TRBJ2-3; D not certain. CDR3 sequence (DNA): TGTGCCAGCAGTCCAAGAGGTGCAGATACGCAGTATTTT. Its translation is CASSPRGADTQYF.